This is a list of T cell receptor beta chains from one sample in a study of shared clonotypes between healthy human individuals. TCRdb's copy holds only in-frame clones and misses some; the assay was immunoSEQ multiplex PCR. The profile shows just over 2,000,000 clones, over 85% of them singletons. The sequencing input was naive CD8+ T cells sorted from blood. The receptors originated from a man aged 18 to 29 in good health. CDR3s include the opening cysteine and the closing phenylalanine or tryptophan. A D gene is named only where the DNA matches it firmly. Expanded clones get a size class; other rows say once, few or many, or leave the size out.

cdr3_nt	cdr3_aa	j_call	v_call	d_call	clone_size
TGTGCCAGCAGTGAACGGCAGACTAACTATGGCTACACCTTC	CASSERQTNYGYTF	TRBJ1-2	TRBV6-1	-	-
TGCGCCAGCAGTTTAAGTCTTCCTGGAAACACCATATATTTT	CASSLSLPGNTIYF	TRBJ1-3	TRBV5-1	-	once
TGCGCCAGCAGTCAATCACGAGTACCCTACGAGCAGTACTTC	CASSQSRVPYEQYF	TRBJ2-7	TRBV23-1	-	-
TGTGCCAGCAGTATTGGACTAGCGGGGGTATACGAGCAGTACTTC	CASSIGLAGVYEQYF	TRBJ2-7	TRBV2	TRBD2	-
TGCGCCAGCAGTGAGGACGGGAGATCCGAGCAGTACTTC	CASSEDGRSEQYF	TRBJ2-7	TRBV10-2	-	-
TGTGCCAGCAGCTTTGGTTCGTGGACCGGGGAGCTGTTTTTT	CASSFGSWTGELFF	TRBJ2-2	TRBV5-6	-	-
TGCAGCGCCCAGTGGGCGGGTACGAACACCGGGGAGCTGTTTTTT	CSAQWAGTNTGELFF	TRBJ2-2	TRBV29-1	-	few
TGTGCCAGCAGGGAGGCCTTTGGGTCTGGGGCCAACGTCCTGACTTTC	CASREAFGSGANVLTF	TRBJ2-6	TRBV6-6	-	-
TGTGCCAGCATGAACAGTTTCTCTGGGGCCAACGTCCTGACTTTC	CASMNSFSGANVLTF	TRBJ2-6	TRBV2	-	-
TGTGCCTGGAGTGCTGTGGGACTAGCGTCGAGCTCCTACAATGAGCAGTTCTTC	CAWSAVGLASSSYNEQFF	TRBJ2-1	TRBV30	TRBD2	-
TGTGCCAGCAGCCTGCGACAGTGTTCCTCTGGGGCCAACGTCCTGACTTTC	CASSLRQCSSGANVLTF	TRBJ2-6	TRBV21-1	-	-
TGTGCCAGCAGCTACAGGGGGAGCACTGAAGCTTTCTTT	CASSYRGSTEAFF	TRBJ1-1	TRBV28	TRBD1	-
TGTGCCAGCAGTCCGGAAGCCTCCTACGAGCAGTACTTC	CASSPEASYEQYF	TRBJ2-7	TRBV5-4	-	-
TGTGCCAGCAGCTTGGAACAGGATAATGGCTACACCTTC	CASSLEQDNGYTF	TRBJ1-2	TRBV5-4	-	-
TGTGCCAGCAGGTTAGGTCTCGAAGGCGAGCAGTACTTC	CASRLGLEGEQYF	TRBJ2-7	TRBV6-5	-	-
TGTGCCAGCAGTCAACCCAACGACTTGCAGCCCTACGAGCAGTACTTC	CASSQPNDLQPYEQYF	TRBJ2-7	TRBV4-2	-	-
TGTGCCAGCAGCTTAGAGGGGAACGAGCAGTACTTC	CASSLEGNEQYF	TRBJ2-7	TRBV13	-	-
TGTGCCAGCAGTTTATCCTGGGGGCCCACAGATACGCAGTATTTT	CASSLSWGPTDTQYF	TRBJ2-3	TRBV27	-	few
TGTGCCAGCAGTGAATTCGGGGGGATGAACACTGAAGCTTTCTTT	CASSEFGGMNTEAFF	TRBJ1-1	TRBV6-1	-	-
TGTGCCAGCAGCCAACGGACTAGCCCCACCTACGAGCAGTACTTC	CASSQRTSPTYEQYF	TRBJ2-7	TRBV13	TRBD2	-
TGTGCCATCAGTGCGGAACCGTTAGGTAACAGTCCGGGGGAGACCCAGTACTTC	CAISAEPLGNSPGETQYF	TRBJ2-5	TRBV10-3	-	-
TGTGCCAGCAGCCTCCGACTAGCGGGGGGGCCCTTAGCGAACACCGGGGAGCTGTTTTTT	CASSLRLAGGPLANTGELFF	TRBJ2-2	TRBV14	TRBD2	-
TGTGCCAGCAACCCGGGACTAGCGGGAGGGCCGACGGGGCGAGATACGCAGTATTTT	CASNPGLAGGPTGRDTQYF	TRBJ2-3	TRBV5-5	TRBD2	-
TGTGCCTGGAGTGTCGGGGGGCGCTTCCACGAGCAGTACTTC	CAWSVGGRFHEQYF	TRBJ2-7	TRBV30	-	-
TGTGCGACCTCTAGCGGGGTCTTGGGCGAGCAGTACTTC	CATSSGVLGEQYF	TRBJ2-7	TRBV5-4	TRBD2	-
TGTGCCAGCAGTACCGGGACAGGGGGTTCTTGGGAGCAGTACTTC	CASSTGTGGSWEQYF	TRBJ2-7	TRBV27	TRBD1	once
TGTGCCAGCAGTCCGGGGGGGGGCACGCATGGCTACACCTTC	CASSPGGGTHGYTF	TRBJ1-2	TRBV27	-	-
TGTGCCAGCAGTGAGCTGTTGTGGGACGGAGATACGCAGTATTTT	CASSELLWDGDTQYF	TRBJ2-3	TRBV6-1	-	-
TGTGCCAGCAGCTTAGATGGTACGGGTTCCTACGAGCAGTACTTC	CASSLDGTGSYEQYF	TRBJ2-7	TRBV11-2	-	-
TGCGCCAGCAGCCAAGAAGGAGGAAGGGGGGTCCTCCGGTTATTT	CASSQEGGRGVLRLF	TRBJ1-3	TRBV4-1	-	-
TGTGCCAGCAGCGTAGATCCAGGAAGCTCTGGAAACACCATATATTTT	CASSVDPGSSGNTIYF	TRBJ1-3	TRBV9	-	-
TGTGCCTGGAGTGTGGCCAGGGCCACCTACGAGCAGTACTTC	CAWSVARATYEQYF	TRBJ2-7	TRBV30	-	-
TGTGCCAGCAGCCTGATAGCGGGAGGGCCCAATGAGCAGTTCTTC	CASSLIAGGPNEQFF	TRBJ2-1	TRBV7-9	TRBD2	-
TGTGCCAGTATCCTGAACAGAACCCAAGAGACCCAGTACTTC	CASILNRTQETQYF	TRBJ2-5	TRBV19	-	-
TGTGCCAGCAGCCACGGCAGTAACTATGGCTACACCTTC	CASSHGSNYGYTF	TRBJ1-2	TRBV14	-	-